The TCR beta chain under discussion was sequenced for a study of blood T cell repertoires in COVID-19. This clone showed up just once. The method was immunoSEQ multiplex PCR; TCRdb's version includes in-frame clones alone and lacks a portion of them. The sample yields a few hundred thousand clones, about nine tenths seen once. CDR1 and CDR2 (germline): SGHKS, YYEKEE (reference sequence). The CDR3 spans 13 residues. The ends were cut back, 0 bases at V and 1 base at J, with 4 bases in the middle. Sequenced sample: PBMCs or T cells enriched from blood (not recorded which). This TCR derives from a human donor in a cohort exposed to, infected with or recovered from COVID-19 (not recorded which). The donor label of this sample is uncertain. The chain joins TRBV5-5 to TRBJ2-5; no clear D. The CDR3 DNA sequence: TGTGCCAGCAGCTTGGCCGTCCAAGAGACCCAGTACTTC. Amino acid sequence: CASSLAVQETQYF.